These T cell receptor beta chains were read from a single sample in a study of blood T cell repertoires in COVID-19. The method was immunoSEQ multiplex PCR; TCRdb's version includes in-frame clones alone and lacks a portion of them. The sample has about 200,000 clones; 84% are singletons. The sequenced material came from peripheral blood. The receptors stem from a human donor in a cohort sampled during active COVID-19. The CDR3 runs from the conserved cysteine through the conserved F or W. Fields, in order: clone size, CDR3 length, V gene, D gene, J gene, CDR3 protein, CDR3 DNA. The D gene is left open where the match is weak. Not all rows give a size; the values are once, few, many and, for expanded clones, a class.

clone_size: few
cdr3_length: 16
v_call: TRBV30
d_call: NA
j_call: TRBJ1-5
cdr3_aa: CAWSGSAGSLNQPQHF
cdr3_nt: TGTGCCTGGAGTGGTTCGGCAGGGTCGCTGAATCAGCCCCAGCATTTT

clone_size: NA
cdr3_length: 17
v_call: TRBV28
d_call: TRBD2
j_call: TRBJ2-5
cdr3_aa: CASSLQTIAGGPETQYF
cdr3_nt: TGTGCCAGCAGTTTACAGACCATAGCGGGAGGGCCAGAGACCCAGTACTTC

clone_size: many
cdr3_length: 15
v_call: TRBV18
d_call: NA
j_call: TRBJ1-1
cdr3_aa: CASSPQAGANTEAFF
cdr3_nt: TGTGCCAGCTCACCACAAGCAGGGGCGAACACTGAAGCTTTCTTT

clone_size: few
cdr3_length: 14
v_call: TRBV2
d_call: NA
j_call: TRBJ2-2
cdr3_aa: CASSEVSVTGELFF
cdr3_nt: TGTGCCAGCAGTGAAGTAAGCGTCACCGGGGAGCTGTTTTTT

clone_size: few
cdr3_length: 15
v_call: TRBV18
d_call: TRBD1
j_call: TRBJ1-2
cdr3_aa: CASSPGEGTGRGYTF
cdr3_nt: TGTGCCAGCTCACCTGGAGAGGGGACAGGTCGGGGCTACACCTTC

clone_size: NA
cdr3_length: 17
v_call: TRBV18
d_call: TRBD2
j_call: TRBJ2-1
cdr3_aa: CASSPKTSGRPNNEQFF
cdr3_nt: TGTGCCAGCTCACCGAAGACTAGCGGGAGGCCCAACAATGAGCAGTTCTTC

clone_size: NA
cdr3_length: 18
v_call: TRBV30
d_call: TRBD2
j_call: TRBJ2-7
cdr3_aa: CAWSRWIGTSGGSYEQYF
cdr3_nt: TGTGCCTGGAGTCGATGGATTGGGACTAGCGGAGGCTCCTACGAGCAGTACTTC

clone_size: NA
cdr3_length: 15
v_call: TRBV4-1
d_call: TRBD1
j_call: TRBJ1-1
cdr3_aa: CASSQDPGQVTEAFF
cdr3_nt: TGCGCCAGCAGCCAAGATCCGGGACAGGTCACTGAAGCTTTCTTT

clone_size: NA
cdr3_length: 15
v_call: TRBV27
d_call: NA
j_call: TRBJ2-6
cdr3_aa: CASRSNGAGANVLTF
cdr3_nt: TGTGCCAGCAGATCGAACGGGGCTGGGGCCAACGTCCTGACTTTC

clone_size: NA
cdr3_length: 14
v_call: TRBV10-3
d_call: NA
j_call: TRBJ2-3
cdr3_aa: CAISERGNRDTQYF
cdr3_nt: TGTGCCATCAGTGAGAGGGGAAACAGGGACACGCAGTATTTT

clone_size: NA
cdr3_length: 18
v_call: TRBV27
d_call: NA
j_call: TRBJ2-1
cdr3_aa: CASSETRAVDSSYNEQFF
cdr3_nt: TGTGCCAGCAGTGAAACGCGCGCTGTCGACAGCTCCTACAATGAGCAGTTCTTC

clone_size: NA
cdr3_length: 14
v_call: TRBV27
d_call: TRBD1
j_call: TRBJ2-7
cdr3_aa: CASSSDRGGGEQYF
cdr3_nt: TGTGCCAGCAGCTCGGACAGGGGGGGCGGGGAGCAGTACTTC

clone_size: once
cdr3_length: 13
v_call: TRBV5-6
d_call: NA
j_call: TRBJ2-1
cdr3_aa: CASSLAWGDEQFF
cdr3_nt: TGTGCCAGCAGCTTGGCCTGGGGGGATGAGCAGTTCTTC

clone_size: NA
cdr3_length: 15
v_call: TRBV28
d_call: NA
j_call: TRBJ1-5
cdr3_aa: CASNPRTAVNQPQHF
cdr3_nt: TGTGCCAGCAACCCAAGGACAGCCGTCAATCAGCCCCAGCATTTT

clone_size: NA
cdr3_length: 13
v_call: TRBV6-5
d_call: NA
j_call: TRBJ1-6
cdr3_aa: CASSTGLNSPLHF
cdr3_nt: TGTGCCAGCAGCACAGGGCTTAATTCACCCCTCCACTTT

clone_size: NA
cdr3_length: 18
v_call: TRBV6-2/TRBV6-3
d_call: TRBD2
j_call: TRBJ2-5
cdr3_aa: CASSYTVGLAGRRETQYF
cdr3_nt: TGTGCCAGCAGTTACACTGTAGGACTAGCGGGACGGCGCGAGACCCAGTACTTC

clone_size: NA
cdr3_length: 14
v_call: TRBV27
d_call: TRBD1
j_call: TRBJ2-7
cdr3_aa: CASRTGTGGYEQYF
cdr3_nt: TGTGCCAGCAGGACCGGGACAGGGGGCTACGAGCAGTACTTC

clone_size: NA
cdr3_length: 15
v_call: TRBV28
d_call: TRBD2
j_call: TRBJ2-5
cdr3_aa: CASSSSGRPEETQYF
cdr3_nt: TGTGCCAGCAGTTCAAGCGGGAGGCCCGAAGAGACCCAGTACTTC

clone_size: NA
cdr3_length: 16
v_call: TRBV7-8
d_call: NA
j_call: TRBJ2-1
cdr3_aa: CASSLRVKRYYNEQFF
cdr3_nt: TGTGCCAGCAGCCTACGTGTAAAGCGGTATTACAATGAGCAGTTCTTC

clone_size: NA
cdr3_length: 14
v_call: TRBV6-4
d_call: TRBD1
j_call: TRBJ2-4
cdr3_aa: CASSDSGTGNIQYF
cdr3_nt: TGTGCCAGCAGTGACTCTGGGACAGGGAACATTCAGTACTTC

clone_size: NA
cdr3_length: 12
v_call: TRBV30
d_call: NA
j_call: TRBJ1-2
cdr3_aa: CAWSVSGQSYTF
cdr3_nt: TGTGCCTGGAGTGTGTCTGGACAGAGCTACACCTTC

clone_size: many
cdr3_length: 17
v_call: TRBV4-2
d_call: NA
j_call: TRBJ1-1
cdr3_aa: CASSQDLITGIKTEAFF
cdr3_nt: TGTGCCAGCAGCCAAGATTTAATCACAGGGATCAAGACTGAAGCTTTCTTT

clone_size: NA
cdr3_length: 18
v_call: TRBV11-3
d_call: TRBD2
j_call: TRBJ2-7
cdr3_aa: CASSLGSGRGFDSYEQYF
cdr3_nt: TGTGCCAGCAGCTTAGGATCCGGGAGGGGGTTTGACTCCTACGAGCAGTACTTC

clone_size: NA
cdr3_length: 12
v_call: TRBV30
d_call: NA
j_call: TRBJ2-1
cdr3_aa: CAWSVSSGGGFF
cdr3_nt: TGTGCCTGGAGTGTTTCATCGGGCGGAGGGTTCTTC

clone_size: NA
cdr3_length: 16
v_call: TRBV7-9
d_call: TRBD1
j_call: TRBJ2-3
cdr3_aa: CASSSVRDSSTDTQYF
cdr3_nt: TGTGCCAGCAGCTCAGTCCGGGACAGTAGCACAGATACGCAGTATTTT

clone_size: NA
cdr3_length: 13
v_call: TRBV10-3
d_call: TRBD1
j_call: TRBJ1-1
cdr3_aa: CAISPDRATEAFF
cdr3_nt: TGTGCCATCAGCCCGGACAGGGCCACTGAAGCTTTCTTT

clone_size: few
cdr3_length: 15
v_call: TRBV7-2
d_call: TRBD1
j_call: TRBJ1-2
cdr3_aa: CASSSSDRGLYGYTF
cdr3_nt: TGTGCCAGCAGCTCCTCCGACAGGGGGCTCTATGGCTACACCTTC

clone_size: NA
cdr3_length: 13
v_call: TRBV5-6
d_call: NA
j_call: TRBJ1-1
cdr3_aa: CASSSGQNTEAFF
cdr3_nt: TGTGCCAGCAGCTCGGGACAGAACACTGAAGCTTTCTTT

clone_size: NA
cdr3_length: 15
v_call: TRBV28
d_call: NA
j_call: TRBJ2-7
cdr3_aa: CASSLAGEPPYEQYF
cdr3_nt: TGTGCCAGCAGTTTAGCAGGGGAGCCCCCCTACGAGCAGTACTTC

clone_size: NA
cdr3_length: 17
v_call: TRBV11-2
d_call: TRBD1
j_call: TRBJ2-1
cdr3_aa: CASSFRDSVSSYNEQFF
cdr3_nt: TGTGCCAGCAGCTTCCGGGACAGTGTGTCCTCCTACAATGAGCAGTTCTTC

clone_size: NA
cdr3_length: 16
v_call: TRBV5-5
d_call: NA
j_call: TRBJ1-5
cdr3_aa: CASSLAFQYSNQPQHF
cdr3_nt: TGTGCCAGCAGCTTGGCGTTTCAGTATAGCAATCAGCCCCAGCATTTT

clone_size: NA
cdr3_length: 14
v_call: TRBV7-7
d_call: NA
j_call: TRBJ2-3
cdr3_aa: CASSLKLPPDTQYF
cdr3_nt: TGTGCCAGCAGCTTAAAGCTACCTCCAGATACGCAGTATTTT

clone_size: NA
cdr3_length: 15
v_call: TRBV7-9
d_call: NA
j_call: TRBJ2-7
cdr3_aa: CASSLTEEDSYEQYF
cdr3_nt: TGTGCCAGCAGCTTAACGGAGGAAGATTCCTACGAGCAGTACTTC

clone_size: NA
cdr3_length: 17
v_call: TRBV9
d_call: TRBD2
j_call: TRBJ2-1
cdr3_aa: CASSAAPRLAGMPEQFF
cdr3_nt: TGTGCCAGCAGCGCAGCTCCTCGACTAGCGGGAATGCCTGAGCAGTTCTTC

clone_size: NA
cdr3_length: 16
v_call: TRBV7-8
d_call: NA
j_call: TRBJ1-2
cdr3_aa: CASSSGIRQGSYGYTF
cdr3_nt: TGTGCCAGCAGCTCCGGGATAAGGCAGGGGAGCTATGGCTACACCTTC

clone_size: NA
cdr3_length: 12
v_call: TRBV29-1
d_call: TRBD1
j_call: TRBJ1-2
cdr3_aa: CSVETGDYGYTF
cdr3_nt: TGCAGCGTCGAAACAGGGGACTATGGCTACACCTTC

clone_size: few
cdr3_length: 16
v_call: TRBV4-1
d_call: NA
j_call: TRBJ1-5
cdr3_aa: CASGPSGGIERQPQHF
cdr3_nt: TGCGCCAGCGGCCCCTCTGGCGGGATCGAACGTCAGCCCCAGCATTTT

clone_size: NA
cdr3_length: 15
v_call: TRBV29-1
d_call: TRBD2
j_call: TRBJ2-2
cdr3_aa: CSVVAGALNTGELFF
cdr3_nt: TGCAGCGTTGTGGCGGGAGCCCTGAACACCGGGGAGCTGTTTTTT

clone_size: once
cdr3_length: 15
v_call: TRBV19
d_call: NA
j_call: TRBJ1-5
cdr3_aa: CASSNVWADNQPQHF
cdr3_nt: TGTGCCAGTAGTAACGTCTGGGCAGACAATCAGCCCCAGCATTTT

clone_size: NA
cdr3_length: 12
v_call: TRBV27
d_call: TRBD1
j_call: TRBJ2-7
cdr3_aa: CASSPTGYEQYF
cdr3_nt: TGTGCCAGCAGTCCGACAGGGTACGAGCAGTACTTC

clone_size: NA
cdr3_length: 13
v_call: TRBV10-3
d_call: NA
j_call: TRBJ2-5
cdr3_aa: CAISEPPRETQYF
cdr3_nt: TGTGCCATCAGTGAGCCTCCTCGTGAGACCCAGTACTTC

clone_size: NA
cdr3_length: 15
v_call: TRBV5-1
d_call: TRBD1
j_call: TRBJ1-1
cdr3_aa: CASSPGTGRGTEAFF
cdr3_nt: TGCGCCAGCAGCCCTGGGACAGGGAGGGGAACTGAAGCTTTCTTT

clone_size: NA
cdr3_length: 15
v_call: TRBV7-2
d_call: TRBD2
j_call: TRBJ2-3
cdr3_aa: CASSAAGPMGDTQYF
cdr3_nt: TGTGCCAGCAGCGCAGCGGGGCCTATGGGAGATACGCAGTATTTT

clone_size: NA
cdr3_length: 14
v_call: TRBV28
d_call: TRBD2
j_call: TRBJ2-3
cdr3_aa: CASRRGGVTDTQYF
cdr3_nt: TGTGCCAGCAGGAGGGGAGGGGTAACAGATACGCAGTATTTT

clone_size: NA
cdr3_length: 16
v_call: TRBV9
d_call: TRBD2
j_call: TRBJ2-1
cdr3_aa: CASSPTSGRAHNEQFF
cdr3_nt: TGTGCCAGCAGCCCCACTAGCGGGAGGGCCCACAATGAGCAGTTCTTC

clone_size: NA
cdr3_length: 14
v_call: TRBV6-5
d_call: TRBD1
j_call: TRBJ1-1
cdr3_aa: CATDTRQGRTEAFF
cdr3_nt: TGTGCCACCGACACTAGACAGGGCCGAACTGAAGCTTTCTTT

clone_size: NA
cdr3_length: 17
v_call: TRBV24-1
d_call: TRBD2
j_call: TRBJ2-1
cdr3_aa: CATSDFIRTSGIYEQFF
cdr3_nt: TGTGCCACCAGTGATTTTATCCGGACTAGCGGGATCTATGAGCAGTTCTTC

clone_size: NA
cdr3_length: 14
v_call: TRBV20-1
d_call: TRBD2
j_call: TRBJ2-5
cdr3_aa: CSASPAGGRETQYF
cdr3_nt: TGCAGTGCTAGTCCAGCGGGAGGTCGGGAGACCCAGTACTTC

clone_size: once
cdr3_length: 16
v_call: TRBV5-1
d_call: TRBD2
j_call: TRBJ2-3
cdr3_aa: CASSVGTSGSTDTQYF
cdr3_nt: TGCGCCAGCAGCGTCGGGACTAGCGGGAGCACAGATACGCAGTATTTT

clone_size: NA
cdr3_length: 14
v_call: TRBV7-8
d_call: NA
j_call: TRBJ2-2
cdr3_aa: CASSLGGVTGELFF
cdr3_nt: TGTGCCAGCAGCTTAGGGGGGGTCACCGGGGAGCTGTTTTTT

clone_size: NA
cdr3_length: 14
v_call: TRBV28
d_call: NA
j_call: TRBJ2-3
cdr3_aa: CASSSGAHPDTQYF
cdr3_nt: TGTGCCAGCAGTTCAGGGGCCCACCCAGATACGCAGTATTTT

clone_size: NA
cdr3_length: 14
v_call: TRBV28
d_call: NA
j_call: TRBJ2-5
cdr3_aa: CASSFILGVETQYF
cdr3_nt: TGTGCCAGCAGTTTTATCCTGGGCGTGGAGACCCAGTACTTC

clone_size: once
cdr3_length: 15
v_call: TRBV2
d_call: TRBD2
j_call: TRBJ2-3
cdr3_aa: CASRRLAGAPDTQYF
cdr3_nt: TGTGCCAGCCGCCGACTAGCGGGAGCCCCAGATACGCAGTATTTT

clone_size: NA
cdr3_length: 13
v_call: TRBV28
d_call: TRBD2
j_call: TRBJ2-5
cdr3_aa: CASRAGGGETQYF
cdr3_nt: TGTGCCAGCAGGGCGGGAGGTGGCGAGACCCAGTACTTC